This is a list of T cell receptor beta chains from one sample in a study of response to subunit inactivated influenza vaccine. TCRdb redid the calling of the RT-PCR reads with MiXCR, one entry per CDR3 protein. The top ten clones hold 9.5% to 13% of a sample with 700,000 to 900,000 distinct CDR3 sequences, 21% of them seen once. The starting material was PBMCs from blood, obtained about 5 days after vaccination. The receptor source for this set is a man in his fifties who received an inactivated influenza vaccine. Each CDR3 is given with its conserved first and last residue. Each record gives: V gene, D gene, clone size, J gene, CDR3 DNA, CDR3 protein. A D gene is named only where the DNA matches it firmly. Clone size is shown for a subset of rows, as once, few, many or a class of expanded clone.

v_gene: TRBV20-1; d_gene: NA; abundance: few; j_gene: TRBJ1-5; CDR3nt: TGCAGTGCTTCACCGTGGACCAATCAGCCCCAGCATTTT; CDR3aa: CSASPWTNQPQHF
v_gene: TRBV7-9; d_gene: NA; abundance: NA; j_gene: TRBJ2-7; CDR3nt: TGTGCCAGCAGCGTCGGGACCCCTAACCACGAGCAGTACTTC; CDR3aa: CASSVGTPNHEQYF
v_gene: TRBV4-1; d_gene: NA; abundance: NA; j_gene: TRBJ2-1; CDR3nt: TGCGCCAGCAGGCGGATCGAGCGGGCCATTACGAATAGAGGGAACAATGAGCAGTTCTTC; CDR3aa: CASRRIERAITNRGNNEQFF
v_gene: TRBV5-1; d_gene: NA; abundance: many; j_gene: TRBJ1-4; CDR3nt: TGCGCCAGCAGCTTGGGTCGGGAGAATGAAAAACTGTTTTTT; CDR3aa: CASSLGRENEKLFF
v_gene: TRBV7-3; d_gene: NA; abundance: NA; j_gene: TRBJ2-1; CDR3nt: TGTGCCAGCAGCTTATGGGTAAACAATGAGCAGTTCTTC; CDR3aa: CASSLWVNNEQFF
v_gene: TRBV12-3/TRBV12-4; d_gene: NA; abundance: NA; j_gene: TRBJ2-2; CDR3nt: TGTGCCAGCACGGAACGGGGGACAACGAACACCGGGGAGCTGTTTTTT; CDR3aa: CASTERGTTNTGELFF
v_gene: TRBV4-3; d_gene: NA; abundance: NA; j_gene: TRBJ1-2; CDR3nt: TGCGCCAGCAGCCAAGTCGGAGGGAGAGCAGTTGGCTACACCTTC; CDR3aa: CASSQVGGRAVGYTF
v_gene: TRBV5-1; d_gene: TRBD2; abundance: few; j_gene: TRBJ2-3; CDR3nt: TGCGCCAGCAGCCCAGGGACTAGCGGGACGAGCACAGATACGCAGTATTTT; CDR3aa: CASSPGTSGTSTDTQYF
v_gene: TRBV29-1; d_gene: TRBD1; abundance: NA; j_gene: TRBJ1-5; CDR3nt: TGCAGCGTTGGGTACGGGACAGGAAATCAGCCCCAGCATTTT; CDR3aa: CSVGYGTGNQPQHF
v_gene: TRBV7-2; d_gene: NA; abundance: few; j_gene: TRBJ2-5; CDR3nt: TGTGCCAGCAACCTCCACGGGGGAGGTAGGGAGACCCAGTACTTC; CDR3aa: CASNLHGGGRETQYF
v_gene: TRBV15; d_gene: NA; abundance: NA; j_gene: TRBJ2-3; CDR3nt: TGTGCCACCAGCAGAGGAGGGTTCACAGATACGCAGTATTTT; CDR3aa: CATSRGGFTDTQYF
v_gene: TRBV6-5; d_gene: NA; abundance: many; j_gene: TRBJ1-1; CDR3nt: TGTGCCAGCAGTTACGGGGGGAACACTGAAGCTTTCTTT; CDR3aa: CASSYGGNTEAFF
v_gene: TRBV6-1; d_gene: TRBD2; abundance: many; j_gene: TRBJ2-2; CDR3nt: TGTGCCAGCAGTCTAGCGGTGAACACCGGGGAGCTGTTTTTT; CDR3aa: CASSLAVNTGELFF
v_gene: TRBV29-1; d_gene: NA; abundance: NA; j_gene: TRBJ2-7; CDR3nt: TGCAGCGCTGCGGGGGGACAGGGTGGCCACGAGCAGTACTTC; CDR3aa: CSAAGGQGGHEQYF
v_gene: TRBV30; d_gene: NA; abundance: NA; j_gene: TRBJ1-1; CDR3nt: TGTGCCTGGAGTGTCCCAGGAGTGAACACTGAAGCTTTCTTT; CDR3aa: CAWSVPGVNTEAFF
v_gene: TRBV4-2; d_gene: NA; abundance: NA; j_gene: TRBJ1-2; CDR3nt: TGTGCCAGCAGCCAAGTCCCATCACGGCAGAATGGCTACACCTTC; CDR3aa: CASSQVPSRQNGYTF
v_gene: TRBV6-5; d_gene: NA; abundance: few; j_gene: TRBJ1-4; CDR3nt: TGTGCCAGCAGTTACTCGGTGTCCAGGGGACGGGAAAAACTGTTTTTT; CDR3aa: CASSYSVSRGREKLFF
v_gene: TRBV12-3/TRBV12-4; d_gene: NA; abundance: many; j_gene: TRBJ1-1; CDR3nt: TGTGCCAGCAGTCCCATTATGAACACTGAAGCTTTCTTT; CDR3aa: CASSPIMNTEAFF
v_gene: TRBV6-2/TRBV6-3; d_gene: TRBD2; abundance: few; j_gene: TRBJ2-1; CDR3nt: TGTGCCAGCAGTTACTCTCTACTAGCGGGGGACAATGAGCAGTTCTTC; CDR3aa: CASSYSLLAGDNEQFF
v_gene: TRBV25-1; d_gene: TRBD1; abundance: NA; j_gene: TRBJ2-2; CDR3nt: TGTGCCAGCAGCGACAGGGGCCGTAACACCGGGGAGCTGTTTTTT; CDR3aa: CASSDRGRNTGELFF
v_gene: TRBV6-2/TRBV6-3; d_gene: TRBD2; abundance: many; j_gene: TRBJ2-2; CDR3nt: TGTGCCAGCAGTTACCGGATTGGGTTCTCGACTAGCGGGGGTCCCGGGGAGCTGTTTTTT; CDR3aa: CASSYRIGFSTSGGPGELFF
v_gene: TRBV7-9; d_gene: TRBD2; abundance: NA; j_gene: TRBJ2-3; CDR3nt: TGTTCCAGCAGCCGAGGACTAGTTCGGATCACAGATACGCAGTATTTT; CDR3aa: CSSSRGLVRITDTQYF
v_gene: TRBV30; d_gene: TRBD1; abundance: NA; j_gene: TRBJ1-1; CDR3nt: TGTGCCTGGAGTGTACGAACAGGGGGTAGCACTGAAGCTTTCTTT; CDR3aa: CAWSVRTGGSTEAFF
v_gene: TRBV6-2/TRBV6-3; d_gene: NA; abundance: few; j_gene: TRBJ2-1; CDR3nt: TGTGCCAGCAATACCGACTTGAGCTCCTACAATGAGCAGTTCTTC; CDR3aa: CASNTDLSSYNEQFF
v_gene: TRBV27; d_gene: TRBD1; abundance: NA; j_gene: TRBJ2-7; CDR3nt: TGTGCCAGCAGTCTCGGGACAGGCAATTCCTACGAGCAGTACTTC; CDR3aa: CASSLGTGNSYEQYF
v_gene: TRBV5-1; d_gene: NA; abundance: few; j_gene: TRBJ2-1; CDR3nt: TGCGCCAGCAGCTTGGGAGTAGAATCCTACAATGAGCAGTTCTTC; CDR3aa: CASSLGVESYNEQFF
v_gene: TRBV20-1; d_gene: NA; abundance: many; j_gene: TRBJ2-3; CDR3nt: TGCAGTGCTAGTAGGGGGATAGCAGATACGCAGTATTTT; CDR3aa: CSASRGIADTQYF
v_gene: TRBV5-1; d_gene: NA; abundance: few; j_gene: TRBJ2-7; CDR3nt: TGCGCCAGCAGCTTGGCCAGCCGAGGACGCGGCGAGCAGTACTTC; CDR3aa: CASSLASRGRGEQYF
v_gene: TRBV15; d_gene: NA; abundance: few; j_gene: TRBJ2-1; CDR3nt: TGTGCCACCAGCAAACCCCTGACAGCCTACAATGAGCAGTTCTTC; CDR3aa: CATSKPLTAYNEQFF
v_gene: TRBV29-1; d_gene: TRBD2; abundance: few; j_gene: TRBJ2-1; CDR3nt: TGCAGCGTGGCGACTAGCAGTGGGATCTACAATGAGCAGTTCTTC; CDR3aa: CSVATSSGIYNEQFF